These 5 T cell receptor beta chains were sequenced from one sample in a study of shared clonotypes between healthy human individuals. Sequencing used immunoSEQ multiplex PCR; TCRdb keeps in-frame clones, though not all of them. The sample consists of about 610,000 clones, around 97% of them appearing once. The specimen was naive CD4+ T cells sorted from blood. Subset here: CD45RA+ positively selected. Source of these receptors: a young woman in good health.

The chain recombines TRBV28 with TRBJ2-3, with a tentative D call TRBD2 (5 bases). CDR1 and CDR2 from the germline V gene are MDHEN and SYDVKM. Trimming stripped 7 bases from V and 2 bases from J, with 16 bases between. The length of the CDR3 is 15 residues. CDR3 coding DNA: TGTGCCAGCACGTCACAAGCGGAACACACAGATACGCAGTATTTT. Translated: CASTSQAEHTDTQYF.

The genes are TRBV15 and TRBJ2-7; maybe TRBD2 (5 bases). This CDR3 region has 16 residues. Looked up from germline, CDR1 is LNHNV and CDR2 is YYDKDF (reference sequence). V was trimmed by 4 bases and J by 7 bases, leaving 23 bases between them. CDR3 in DNA: TGTGCCACCAGCACCCCACCGGGCCCCCCCCGCGGGGAGCAGTACTTC. It yields the protein CATSTPPGPPRGEQYF.

The chain links TRBV6-4 to TRBJ2-3; tentative D call: TRBD1 (5 bases). V gave up 5 bases and J gave up 0 bases, with 9 bases separating them. This CDR3 is built from 14 residues. Germline CDR1 is MRHNA and CDR2 is SNTAGT. This CDR3 is CASSTGTSTDTQYF. The CDR3 nucleotides read TGTGCCAGCAGTACAGGCACTAGCACAGATACGCAGTATTTT.

This clone was counted a single time. The chain links TRBV18 to TRBJ1-4, with D unclear. V was clipped by 5 bases and J by 0 bases, with 13 bases between them. The germline gives CDR1 KGHSH, CDR2 LQKENI. The CDR3 runs to 16 residues. The CDR3 DNA reads as TGTGCCAGCTCAGAACAGCCCCAAACAACTAATGAAAAACTGTTTTTT. It is translated as CASSEQPQTTNEKLFF.

The sample holds one count of this clone. The genes are TRBV19 and TRBJ2-2; D may be TRBD2 (5 bases). CDR1 is LNHDA, CDR2 SQIVND, per germline (reference sequence). The CDR3 has 16 amino acids. V was clipped by 0 bases and J by 5 bases, with 13 bases between them. The DNA for the CDR3 is TGTGCCAGTAGTATAGAATGGGGAGTTCGGACCGGGGAGCTGTTTTTT. Translating gives CASSIEWGVRTGELFF.